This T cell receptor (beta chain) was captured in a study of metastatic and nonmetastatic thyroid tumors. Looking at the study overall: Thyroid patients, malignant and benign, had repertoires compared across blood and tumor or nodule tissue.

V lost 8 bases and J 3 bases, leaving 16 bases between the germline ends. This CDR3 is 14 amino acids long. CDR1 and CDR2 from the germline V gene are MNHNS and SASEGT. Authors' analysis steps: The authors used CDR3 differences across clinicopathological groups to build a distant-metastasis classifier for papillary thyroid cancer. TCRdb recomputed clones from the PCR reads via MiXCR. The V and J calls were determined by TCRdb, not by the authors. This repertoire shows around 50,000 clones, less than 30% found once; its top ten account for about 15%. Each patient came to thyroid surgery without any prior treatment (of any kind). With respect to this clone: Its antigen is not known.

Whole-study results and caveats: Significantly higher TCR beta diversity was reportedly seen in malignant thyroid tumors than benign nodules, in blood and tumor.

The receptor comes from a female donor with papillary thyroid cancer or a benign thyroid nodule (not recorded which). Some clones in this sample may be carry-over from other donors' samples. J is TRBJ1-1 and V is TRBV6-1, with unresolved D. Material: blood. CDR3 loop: CASFRAGFDTEAFF. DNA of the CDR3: TGTGCCAGCTTCCGGGCAGGTTTTGACACTGAAGCTTTCTTT.